There are a few counts of the clone carrying this TCR beta chain. What it recognizes is unknown. TCRdb reprocessed the RT-PCR reads via MiXCR and lists one record per CDR3 protein. The repertoire includes around 300,000 distinct CDR3 sequences, 22% of them detected once, and about 9.3% sits in the top ten. This sample is part of a study of response to subunit inactivated influenza vaccine. V lost 5 bases, J lost 10 bases, and 28 bases lay in between. The CDR3 contains 17 residues. CDR1 and CDR2 from the germline V gene are SGHTA and FQGNSA. Notes on the study in general: It was the authors' suggestion that each seasonal influenza vaccination recruits few new T cells.

This TCR came from a man aged 45 to 70 who received an inactivated influenza vaccine. The chain combines TRBV7-2 with TRBJ2-3, with D hard to call. This material consisted of PBMCs from blood, taken about 20 months after vaccination. DNA of the CDR3: TGTGCCAGCAGCCAATACACAGACTGGTCCCTCAGCGCTTCGCAGTATTTT. Translation gives CASSQYTDWSLSASQYF.